These 13 T cell receptor beta chains came from one sample sequenced in a study of persistence of HIV-infected CD4 T cells. This was the immunoSEQ version 4 assay in survey mode. The protocol was immunoSEQ multiplex PCR, while the TCRdb copy is restricted to in-frame clones and leaves out a portion. The sample yields about 43,000 clones, roughly 90% seen once. Their target antigens are unknown. This nonspecific control used anti-CD3/anti-CD28 bead stimulation of CD4+ T cells. Sorting selected CD4+ T cells upregulating both CD40 ligand and CD69. This sample comprised CD4+ T cells sorted from PBMCs after approximately 18-hour stimulation, obtained from a patient who received antiretroviral therapy. Source of these receptors: an adult man with HIV who was CMV-seropositive.

This clone was seen once. As DNA, the CDR3 is TGTGCCAGCAGCTTAGTCGGAGGAACGAACACCGGGGAGCTGTTTTTT. This encodes CASSLVGGTNTGELFF. The rearrangement links TRBV7-9 to TRBJ2-2; a possible D gene is TRBD2 (5 bases). The CDR3 runs 16 residues. Germline V CDR1 and CDR2: SEHNR, FQNEAQ (reference sequence). V gave up 1 base and J gave up 0 bases, with 9 bases separating them.

The V call is TRBV27, the J call TRBJ1-3; 7 bases match TRBD1. V dropped 2 bases and J dropped 4; count of bases not matched to a gene: 8. Germline V gene lookup returns CDR1 MNHEY and CDR2 SMNVEV (reference sequence). CDR3 size: 16 residues. The CDR3 reads CASSLARGLSGNTIYF. CDR3 nucleotide sequence: TGTGCCAGCAGTTTAGCCAGGGGGTTATCCGGAAACACCATATATTTT.

This sequence joins TRBV25-1 and TRBJ2-7; D call uncertain. V lost 3 bases, J lost 5 bases, and 17 bases lay in between. Germline V gene lookup returns CDR1 MGHDK and CDR2 SYGVNS. The CDR3 has 15 amino acids. The CDR3 here is CASSDAEVQSDEQYF. The CDR3 DNA is TGTGCCAGCAGTGATGCCGAGGTGCAGAGCGACGAGCAGTACTTC.

J is TRBJ1-5 and V is TRBV3-1 (or the pseudogene TRBV3-2); the D is unclear. Trimming left V 4 bases short and J 3 bases short, with 19 bases between. The V gene's germline CDR1 is LGHDT and CDR2 YNNKEL (reference sequence). The length of the CDR3 is 17 residues. The chain's CDR3 is CASSPGMVTDVNQPQHF. CDR3 DNA: TGTGCCAGCAGCCCGGGGATGGTGACTGACGTCAATCAGCCCCAGCATTTT.

The chain couples TRBV7-6 to TRBJ1-2; TRBD1 might be the D (6 bases). CDR3 length equals 14 residues. V gave up 4 bases and J gave up 6 bases, with 15 bases separating them. Germline lookup yields CDR1 SGHVS and CDR2 FNYEAQ. CDR3 residues: CASSSPGRTDGYTF. The CDR3 DNA reads TGTGCCAGCAGCTCCCCCGGGCGGACAGATGGCTACACCTTC.

The J gene is TRBJ1-1, the V gene TRBV5-1, with D perhaps matching TRBD1 (5 bases). V lost 3 bases and J lost 7, with 13 bases in between. The CDR3 is made up of 13 amino acids. Germline CDR1 is SGHRS and CDR2 is YFSETQ. In DNA, the CDR3 is TGCGCCAGCAGCTACTCGGGGGAGGTTGAAGCTTTCTTT. Residues: CASSYSGEVEAFF.

V usage is TRBV3-1 (or the pseudogene TRBV3-2) and J usage is TRBJ1-1, with 7 bases identical to TRBD1. Germline CDR1 reads LGHDT; CDR2 reads YNNKEL (reference sequence). With V trimmed by 4 bases and J by 1 base, 6 bases remained unmatched. The CDR3 covers 15 residues. CDR3 sequence (DNA): TGTGCCAGCAGCCGCAGGGGGTTGGGGAACACTGAAGCTTTCTTT. Translation gives CASSRRGLGNTEAFF.

The chain recombines TRBV5-1 with TRBJ2-7; the D call may be TRBD1 or TRBD2 (5 bases each). The CDR3 runs to 13 residues. Between the trimmed V and J ends, which lost 4 bases and 3 bases, there was a span of 11 bases. Germline CDR1 reads SGHRS; CDR2 reads YFSETQ. CDR3 loop: CASSRDGNYEQYF. CDR3 nucleotides: TGCGCCAGCAGCCGGGACGGCAACTACGAGCAGTACTTC.

This clone was counted between two and nine times. J is TRBJ1-1 and V is TRBV12-5; 7 positions match TRBD1. This CDR3 spans 13 amino acids. Germline CDR1 and CDR2: LGHNT and FRNRAP. J lost 7 bases, V lost 1 base, and 3 bases had no gene match. The CDR3 coding sequence is TGTGCTAGTGGTTTGGGAGACAGGGTTGAAGCTTTCTTT. Translated, it gives CASGLGDRVEAFF.

The chain is built from TRBV29-1 and TRBJ2-3; D call uncertain. This CDR3 has 13 amino acids. The V end was cut by 4 bases, the J end by 0 bases, with 8 bases between. CDR1 and CDR2 from the germline V gene are SQVTM and ANQGSEA. The CDR3 nucleotides are TGCAGCGTTGGACACCTTAGCACAGATACGCAGTATTTT. It specifies CSVGHLSTDTQYF.

The V gene is TRBV20-1, the J gene TRBJ1-2; possibly TRBD1 for D (6 bases). CDR1 is DFQATT, CDR2 SNEGSKA, per germline (reference sequence). There are 11 residues in the CDR3. V was shortened by 6 bases and J by 8 bases, with 13 bases between the two germline ends. CDR3 in amino acids: CSASLDRGYTF. The CDR3 DNA reads as TGCAGTGCCTCACTTGACAGGGGCTACACCTTC.

The gene calls are TRBV19 and TRBJ1-5; D unclear. Germline-derived CDR1 and CDR2 are LNHDA and SQIVND (reference sequence). The CDR3 has 15 residues. Between the trimmed V and J ends, which lost 1 base and 0 bases, there was a span of 7 bases. The CDR3, as DNA: TGTGCCAGTAGTATAGGGGTGAATAGCAATCAGCCCCAGCATTTT. The encoded protein is CASSIGVNSNQPQHF.

The chain is built from TRBV6-6 and TRBJ2-7, with D perhaps assigned TRBD1 or TRBD2 (5 bases each). The CDR3 consists of 15 residues. CDR1 and CDR2 (germline): MNHNY, SVGAGI (reference sequence). V was trimmed by 6 bases and J by 0 bases, leaving 15 bases between them. CDR3 in amino acids: CASRAGTGSSYEQYF. For the CDR3, the DNA is TGTGCCAGCAGGGCCGGGACGGGGAGCTCCTACGAGCAGTACTTC.